This T cell receptor (beta chain) was captured in a study of blood T cell repertoires in COVID-19. At the level of the study: Sites in the United States, Italy and Spain provided acute and convalescent COVID-19 samples. Sources were T cells, B-cell-depleted T cells, or PBMCs; the material itself was cDNA or gDNA.

Germline CDR1 MNHNS, CDR2 SASEGT. The V and J ends lost 0 bases and 5 bases, in that order; junction bases with no gene match: 7. The length of the CDR3 is 17 residues. Original methodology: Amplification from reference gene primers served as the basis for estimated nucleated cell counts. Produced via immunoSEQ multiplex PCR; TCRdb's table is partial and in-frame only. Clone size and the V and J calls come from that table; the DNA yielded D and trimming. The sample lists some 160,000 clones; around nine tenths were seen once. The sample consisted of peripheral blood. The source is a man aged 50-60 years who had recovered from COVID-19. The chain is built from TRBV6-1 and TRBJ2-5; 12 nucleotides agree with TRBD2. CDR3 coding DNA: TGTGCCAGCAGTGAAGCGACTAGCGGGGGATGGGGGGAGACCCAGTACTTC. It translates to CASSEATSGGWGETQYF.